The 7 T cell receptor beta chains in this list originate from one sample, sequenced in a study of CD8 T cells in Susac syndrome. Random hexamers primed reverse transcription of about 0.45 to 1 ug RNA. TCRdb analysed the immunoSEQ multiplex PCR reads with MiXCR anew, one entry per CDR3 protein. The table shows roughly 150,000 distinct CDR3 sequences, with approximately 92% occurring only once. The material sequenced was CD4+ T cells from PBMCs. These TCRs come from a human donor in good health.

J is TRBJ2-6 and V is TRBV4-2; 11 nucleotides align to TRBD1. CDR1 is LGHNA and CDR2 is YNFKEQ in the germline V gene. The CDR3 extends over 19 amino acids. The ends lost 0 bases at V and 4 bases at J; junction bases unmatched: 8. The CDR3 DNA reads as TGTGCCAGCAGCCAAGAAGCGATAGGACAGGGGGCCGGGGCCAACGTCCTGACTTTC. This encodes CASSQEAIGQGAGANVLTF.

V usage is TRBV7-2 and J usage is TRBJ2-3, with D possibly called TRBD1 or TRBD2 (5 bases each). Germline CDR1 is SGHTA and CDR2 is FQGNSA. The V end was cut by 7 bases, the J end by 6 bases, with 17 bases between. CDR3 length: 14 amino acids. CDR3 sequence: CASTRWGIEDTQYF. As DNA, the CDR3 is TGTGCCAGCACCCGTTGGGGGATCGAGGATACGCAGTATTTT.

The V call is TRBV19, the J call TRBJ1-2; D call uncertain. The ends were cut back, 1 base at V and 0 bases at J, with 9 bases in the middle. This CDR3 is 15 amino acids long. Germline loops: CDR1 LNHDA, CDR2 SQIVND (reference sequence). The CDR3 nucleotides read TGTGCCAGTAGTATAGTGCAAGGAGCTAACTATGGCTACACCTTC. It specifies CASSIVQGANYGYTF.

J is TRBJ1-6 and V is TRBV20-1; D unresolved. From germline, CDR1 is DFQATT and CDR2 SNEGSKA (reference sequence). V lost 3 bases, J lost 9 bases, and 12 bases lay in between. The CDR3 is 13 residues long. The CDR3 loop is CSASGSMPSPLHF. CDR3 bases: TGCAGTGCTAGTGGTTCAATGCCTTCACCCCTCCACTTT.

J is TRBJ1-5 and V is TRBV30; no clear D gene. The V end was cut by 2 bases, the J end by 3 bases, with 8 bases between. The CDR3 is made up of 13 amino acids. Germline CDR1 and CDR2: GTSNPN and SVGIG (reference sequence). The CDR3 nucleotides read TGTGCCTGGAGTCTAGGGAACAATCAGCCCCAGCATTTT. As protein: CAWSLGNNQPQHF. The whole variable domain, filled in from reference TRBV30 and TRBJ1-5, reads SQTIHQWPATLVQPVGSPLSLECTVEGTSNPNLYWYRQAAGRGLQLLFYSVGIGQISSEVPQNLSASRPQDRQFILSSKKLLLSDSGFYLCAWSLGNNQPQHFGDGTRLSIL.

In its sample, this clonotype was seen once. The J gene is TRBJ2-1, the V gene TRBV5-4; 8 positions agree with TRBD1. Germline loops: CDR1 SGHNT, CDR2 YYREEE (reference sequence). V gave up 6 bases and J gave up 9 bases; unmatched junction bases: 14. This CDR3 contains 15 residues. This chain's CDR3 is CASTIPRQGASEQFF. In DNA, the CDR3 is TGTGCCAGCACCATACCGAGGCAGGGGGCAAGTGAGCAGTTCTTC.

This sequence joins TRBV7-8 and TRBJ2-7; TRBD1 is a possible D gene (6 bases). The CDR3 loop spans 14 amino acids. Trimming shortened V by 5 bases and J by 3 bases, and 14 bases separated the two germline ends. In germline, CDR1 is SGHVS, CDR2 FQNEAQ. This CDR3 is CASSRSRGSYEQYF. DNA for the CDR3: TGTGCCAGCAGCCGAAGCAGGGGTAGCTACGAGCAGTACTTC.